This TCR beta chain came from a study of CD4+ T cells in melanoma. CDR3 length: 14 residues. Per germline, CDR1 GTSNPN and CDR2 SVGIG (reference sequence). V was pared by 8 bases and J by 2 bases, with 18 bases between. Only in-frame clones appear in the TCRdb table, and some are missing; sequencing was by immunoSEQ multiplex PCR. The sample lists 15,000 to 20,000 clones; approximately 81% were seen once. As for this clone: The antigen remains unidentified.

The study's findings and limits: A reported correlation linked neoantigen-specific CD4+ T cells to CD8+, macrophage and B cell function.

The chain joins TRBV30 to TRBJ1-2; maybe TRBD1 (6 bases). The sequence came from a human donor with melanoma. Sequenced: cells from a culture (not recorded whether cultured in vitro). In nucleotides, the CDR3 is TGTGCCGGGGGGGGGACCCAGGGGAACTATGGCTACACCTTC. It yields the protein CAGGGTQGNYGYTF.